What follows is one T cell receptor (beta chain) and its context. Its antigen is currently unknown. Germline assignment: CDR1 MNHEY and CDR2 SMNVEV (reference sequence). The CDR3 has 15 amino acids. Trimming cost V 5 bases and J 0 bases, with 10 bases left between them. The data belong to a study of cytomegalovirus exposure and HLA in healthy donors. Findings and caveats of the study: Some highly shared sequence variants likely arose as a pipeline artifact.

Amplification used 60 Vbeta primers and 13 Jbeta primers. The protocol was immunoSEQ multiplex PCR, while the TCRdb copy is restricted to in-frame clones and leaves out a portion. The data show a few hundred thousand clones, approximately 80% seen once. The receptor was derived from a girl aged 10 to 17 in good health and CMV-seronegative. The chain carries TRBV27 and TRBJ1-4, with D possibly being TRBD1 (5 bases). The sample comprised PBMCs. In DNA form, the CDR3 reads TGTGCCAGCAGTCCCAGACAGTCAACTAATGAAAAACTGTTTTTT. Translation gives CASSPRQSTNEKLFF.